This T cell receptor beta chain came from a study of shared clonotypes between healthy human individuals (dated by TCRdb to 2018 to 2021). About the full investigation: The cohort comprised a couple of women and a few men aged 18 to 49 years. For each donor, CD4 naive and CD4 memory were each run on three plates, CD8 naive on two plates, and CD8 memory on one plate. Blood TCR repertoires of a handful of healthy adults were deeply sequenced to estimate repertoire size and the extent of clonotype sharing between individuals. Different laboratories and diverse techniques were used to prepare libraries and sequence TCR repertoires, to increase sequencing depth and limit assay-specific biases. Between about 0.9 and 8.9 billion PBMCs per donor were obtained by leukapheresis. Study-level results and caveats: Compared with non-shared clonotypes, the clonotypes found in all four sorted-subset donors had higher generation probabilities. Only blood was sampled, and tissue TCR repertoires likely differ from those in blood. Naive subsets generally had larger estimated clonotype richness than memory subsets did. Based on pairwise subsampling, the degree of clonotype sharing among donors was expected to be affected by sequencing depth. The small number of donors limited the genetic and exposure-history diversity represented. Rarefaction of sorted-subset datasets indicated incomplete sequencing despite the large sequencing depth. Across a handful of donors, around 5% of naive CD4, around 3.3% of naive CD8, around 2.1% of memory CD4, and approximately 0.42% of memory CD8 clonotypes were shared.

Healthy HIV-negative adults with no recently reported acute infections or vaccinations were included as donors. Every donor was a Caucasian adult residing in Nashville, Tennessee, USA. CD4+ T cells were enriched through magnetic negative selection, after which naive cells were positively selected on CD45RA and the remaining negative fraction served as the memory subset. Blood was obtained by leukapheresis, after which PBMCs were separated by Ficoll-Histopaque density gradient centrifugation and cryopreserved in liquid nitrogen vapor phase. Analytical flow cytometry was used to check the purity and quantity of every magnetically sorted T cell population. Genomic DNA was isolated from each sorted fraction and quantified by UV absorbance on a Nanodrop 2000c. TCR CDR3 regions were amplified from genomic DNA by multiplex PCR using the deep immunoSEQ assay. Extracted genomic DNA from each cell subset was distributed evenly across all wells of several immunoSEQ 96-well plates, and each plate was treated as a replicate. For sorted subsets, roughly 200 ng genomic DNA, equal to some 28,000 T cell genomes, was loaded into each replicate PCR. Purified libraries were measured with a Qubit 3.0 fluorometer, size-checked on a Bioanalyzer 2100, and measured again with the KAPA Library Quantification kit. Every immunoSEQ 96-well plate was sequenced on a dedicated single-read 150-cycle Illumina NextSeq 550 flow cell. The paper's processing steps were these. Because the immunoSEQ output included only junctional sequences and no quality scores, the filtering could not be the same as the filtering used for full-length reads. To assign V/J genes and CDR3, sequences were annotated using PyIR, a Python wrapper for IgBLAST v1.9, with IMGT germline references. Reads were filtered out if the reads had weak V/J assignments (E-value above 1e-6), no CDR3, stop codons, out-of-frame junctions, or ambiguous translated residues. A V3J clonotype was defined by an identical inferred V gene, J gene, and CDR3 amino acid sequence. The percentage overlap between two repertoires was calculated by dividing the number of shared unique clonotypes by the size of the smaller repertoire. RTK rarefaction, the Chao1 estimator, and Recon v2.1 estimates of unobserved clonotypes were used to assess repertoire richness. Generation probabilities were computed with OLGA for all TCRbeta clonotypes obtained by the gDNA method from a few donors. TCRdb carries this immuneACCESS record with in-frame sequences only. Its versions omit some clonotypes, under half of them owing to an unresolved V gene in the studies checked, with the rest unexplained. That table gives V, J and clone size, and the DNA gave D and trimming. The sample records over a million clones, approximately 80% of which are singletons. About 0.52% of the sample is held by the ten biggest clonotypes.

To note about this clone: The antigen it binds to is not known. The record has no base qualities; no much larger clone is one base away.

The clonotype originates from a man aged 18 to 30 in good health. Some clones in this sample may be carry-over from other donors' samples. Sequenced sample: memory CD4+ T cells from PBMCs. The sample's cell subset or site label is to be understood as: CD45RA-negative fraction.

At the DNA level, the sequence is TGTGCCAGCAGCCCCCGGGACGGACTTCGGTCCGTCCTGACTTTC. This is translated as CASSPRDGLRSVLTF. In this chain, TRBV7-9 is recombined with TRBJ2-6; the D assignment is uncertain and may be TRBD1 or TRBD2, with 5 bases supporting each. Reading from cysteine to phenylalanine, the CDR3 counts 15 amino acids. The sequence is cut down to CDR3 DNA, 45 bases in frame from base 1. At the junction V is shortened by 5 bases and J by 12 bases, with 20 bases in between. CDR1 and CDR2 are read off the germline V gene (reference sequence) as SEHNR and FQNEAQ.